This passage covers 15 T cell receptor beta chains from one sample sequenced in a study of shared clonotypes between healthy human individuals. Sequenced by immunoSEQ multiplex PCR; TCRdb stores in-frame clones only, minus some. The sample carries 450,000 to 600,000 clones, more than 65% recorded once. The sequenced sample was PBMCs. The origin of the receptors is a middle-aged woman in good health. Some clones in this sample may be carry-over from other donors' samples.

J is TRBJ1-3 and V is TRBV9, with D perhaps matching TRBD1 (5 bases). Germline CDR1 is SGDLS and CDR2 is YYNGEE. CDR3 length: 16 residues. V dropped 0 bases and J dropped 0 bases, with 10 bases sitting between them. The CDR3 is CASSVATGRSGNTIYF. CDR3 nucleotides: TGTGCCAGCAGCGTAGCTACAGGTCGCTCTGGAAACACCATATATTTT.

CDR3 amino acids: CASSLGAATNEKLFF. The CDR3 nucleotides are TGTGCCAGCAGCCTTGGGGCAGCAACTAATGAAAAACTGTTTTTT. V is TRBV5-8 and J is TRBJ1-4, with D possibly matching TRBD1 (5 bases). The CDR3 is 15 amino acids. The germline V gene has CDR1 SGHTS and CDR2 YDEGEE. V was pared by 4 bases and J by 0 bases, with 10 bases between.

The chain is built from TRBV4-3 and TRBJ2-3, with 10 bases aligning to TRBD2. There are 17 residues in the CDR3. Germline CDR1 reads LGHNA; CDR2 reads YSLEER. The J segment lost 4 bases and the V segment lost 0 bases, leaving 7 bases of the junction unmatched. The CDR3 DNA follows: TGCGCCAGCAGCCAAGATGGTCCTAGCGGGAGTTCAGATACGCAGTATTTT. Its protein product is CASSQDGPSGSSDTQYF.

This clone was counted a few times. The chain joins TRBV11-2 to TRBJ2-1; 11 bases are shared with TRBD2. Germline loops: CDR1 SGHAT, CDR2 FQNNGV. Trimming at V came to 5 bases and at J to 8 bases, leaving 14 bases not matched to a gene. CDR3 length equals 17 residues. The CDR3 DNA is TGTGCCAGCAGCCCGGGCAACTTAGCGGGAGGGCCGGATGAGCAGTTCTTC. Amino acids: CASSPGNLAGGPDEQFF.

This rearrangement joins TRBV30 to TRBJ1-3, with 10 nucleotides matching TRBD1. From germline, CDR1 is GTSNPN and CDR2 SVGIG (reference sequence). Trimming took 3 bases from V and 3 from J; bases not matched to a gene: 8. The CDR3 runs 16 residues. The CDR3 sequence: CAWRGTGAKNGNTIYF. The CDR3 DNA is TGTGCCTGGAGAGGGACAGGGGCTAAGAATGGAAACACCATATATTTT.

This CDR3 is CASSLVGNSNEKLFF. The CDR3 nucleotides are TGTGCCAGCAGCTTAGTTGGGAATTCTAATGAAAAACTGTTTTTT. The chain recombines TRBV7-9 with TRBJ1-4; D remains ambiguous. The germline CDR1 and CDR2 sequences are SEHNR and FQNEAQ (reference sequence). This CDR3 has 15 amino acids. Trimming removed 1 base from V and 3 bases from J, with 9 bases in between.

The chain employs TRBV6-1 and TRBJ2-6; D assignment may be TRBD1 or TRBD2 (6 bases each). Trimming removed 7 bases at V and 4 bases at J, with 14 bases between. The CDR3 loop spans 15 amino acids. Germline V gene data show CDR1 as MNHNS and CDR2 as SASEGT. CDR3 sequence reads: CASNGGRAGANVLTF. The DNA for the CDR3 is TGTGCCAGCAATGGGGGGCGAGCCGGGGCCAACGTCCTGACTTTC.

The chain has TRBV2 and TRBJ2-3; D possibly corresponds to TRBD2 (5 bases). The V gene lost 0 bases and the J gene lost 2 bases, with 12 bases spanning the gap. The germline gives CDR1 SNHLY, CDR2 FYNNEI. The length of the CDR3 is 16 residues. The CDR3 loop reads CASSEASGSFTDTQYF. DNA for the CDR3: TGTGCCAGCAGTGAAGCGTCGGGATCCTTCACAGATACGCAGTATTTT.

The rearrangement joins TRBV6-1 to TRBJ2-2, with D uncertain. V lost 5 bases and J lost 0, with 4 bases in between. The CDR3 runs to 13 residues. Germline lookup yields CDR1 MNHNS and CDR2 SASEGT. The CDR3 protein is CASSHANTGELFF. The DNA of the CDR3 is TGTGCCAGCAGTCACGCGAACACCGGGGAGCTGTTTTTT.

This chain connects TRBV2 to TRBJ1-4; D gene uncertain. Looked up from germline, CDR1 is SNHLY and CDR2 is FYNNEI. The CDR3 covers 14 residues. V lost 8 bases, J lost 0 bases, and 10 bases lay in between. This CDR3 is CASSGVATNEKLFF. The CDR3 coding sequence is TGTGCCAGCTCTGGGGTTGCAACTAATGAAAAACTGTTTTTT. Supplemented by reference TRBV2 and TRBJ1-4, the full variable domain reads EPEVTQTPSHQVTQMGQEVILRCVPISNHLYFYWYRQILGQKVEFLVSFYNNEISEKSEIFDDQFSVERPDGSNFTLKIRSTKLEDSAMYFCASSGVATNEKLFFGSGTQLSVL.

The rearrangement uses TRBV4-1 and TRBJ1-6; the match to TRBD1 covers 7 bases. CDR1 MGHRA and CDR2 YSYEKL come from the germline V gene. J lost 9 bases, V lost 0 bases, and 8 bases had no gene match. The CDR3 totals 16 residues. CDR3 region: CASSQDEGAGGSPLHF. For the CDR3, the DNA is TGCGCCAGCAGCCAAGATGAGGGGGCCGGCGGTTCACCCCTCCACTTT.

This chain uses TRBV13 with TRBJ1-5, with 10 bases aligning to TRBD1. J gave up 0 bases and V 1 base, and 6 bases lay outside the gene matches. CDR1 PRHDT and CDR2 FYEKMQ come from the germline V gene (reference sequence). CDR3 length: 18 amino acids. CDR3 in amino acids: CASSLADRGRDSNQPQHF. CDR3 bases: TGTGCCAGCAGCTTAGCTGACAGGGGGCGAGATAGCAATCAGCCCCAGCATTTT.

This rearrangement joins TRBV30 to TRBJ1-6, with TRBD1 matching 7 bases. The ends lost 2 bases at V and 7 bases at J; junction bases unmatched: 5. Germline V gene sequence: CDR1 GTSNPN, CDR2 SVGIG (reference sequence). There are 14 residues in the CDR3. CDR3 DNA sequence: TGTGCCTGGAGTCTGGGCAGGGGGAATTCACCCCTCCACTTT. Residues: CAWSLGRGNSPLHF.

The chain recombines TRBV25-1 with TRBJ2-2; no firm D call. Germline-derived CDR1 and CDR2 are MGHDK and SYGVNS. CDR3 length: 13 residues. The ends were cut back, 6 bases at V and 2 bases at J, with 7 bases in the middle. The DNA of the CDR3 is TGTGCCAGCAGACGGCTCAACACCGGGGAGCTGTTTTTT. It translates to CASRRLNTGELFF.

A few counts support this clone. The CDR3 nucleotides are TGCGCCAGCAGCCAACTGACAGGAACCCTCTACGAGCAGTACTTC. Translated: CASSQLTGTLYEQYF. This sequence joins TRBV4-3 and TRBJ2-7; possible D gene TRBD1, 6 bases. This CDR3 is built from 15 residues. Germline values: CDR1 LGHNA, CDR2 YSLEER. V shed 2 bases and J shed 3 bases, with 14 bases lying between them.